This T cell receptor (beta chain) was profiled in a study of blood T cells in healthy people across ages. General study findings and limits: Older age coincided with a roughly linear decline in TCR beta diversity per million T cells. Nothing was known about donor CMV status, and this possibly confounded expanded clonotype changes. Higher diversity and more naive CD4+ cells were features of long-lived donors, compared to aged donors.

With a J-beta primer mix and a sample-barcoded 5' primer, a second PCR ran roughly 6 to 11 cycles. MiXCR was run by TCRdb on the 5' RACE reads, yielding one entry per CDR3 protein. The sample contains over 1.5 million distinct CDR3 sequences, around half of which appear only once. Trimming at V came to 4 bases and at J to 0 bases, leaving 9 bases not matched to a gene. Per the germline V gene, CDR1 is SGHTA and CDR2 is FQGNSA. CDR3 length: 18 residues. As to this clonotype: The antigen remains undetermined.

The sample was blood. The chain combines TRBV7-2 with TRBJ2-4; 10 bases are shared with TRBD2. This TCR derives from a woman aged 40 to 55 in good health. CDR3 amino acids: CASSSTSSGGLAKNIQYF. The CDR3 nucleotides read TGTGCCAGCAGCTCTACTTCTAGCGGGGGATTAGCCAAAAACATTCAGTACTTC.